The 4 T cell receptor beta chains below come from one sample, sequenced in a study of blood T cells in healthy people across ages (dated by TCRdb to about 2015). Preparation of the library involved 5' RACE. The instrument was an Illumina HiSeq 2500. A second PCR of about 6 to 12 cycles was run with a J-beta primer mix and a sample-barcoded 5' primer. The raw public data were reprocessed by TCRdb itself: fastp quality trimming at Q25, MiXCR clonotype calling, in-frame beta chains only. Rows merge per CDR3 protein into single entries with the most common DNA and genes. Present in this sample are hundreds of thousands of distinct CDR3 sequences, roughly 50% of which were seen just once. Roughly 20% of the sample comes from the top ten. What was sequenced was blood. The receptors originated from a man between 25 and 39 years old in good health.

The table lists this clonotype with a few counts. This sequence joins TRBV11-1 and TRBJ2-1; 9 bases fit TRBD2. The ends lost 5 bases at V and 1 base at J; junction bases unmatched: 6. Germline V gene data show CDR1 as SGHAT and CDR2 as FQDESV (reference sequence). This CDR3 comprises 16 residues. The CDR3 DNA follows: TGTGCCAGCAGCCCATGGCTAGCGGGGTCCTACAATGAGCAGTTCTTC. Translated, it gives CASSPWLAGSYNEQFF.

Note on this clonotype: A clone one base away is much larger, so this may be a read error. The chain carries TRBV5-6 and TRBJ2-1; D tentatively reads TRBD1 or TRBD2 (5 bases each). This CDR3 is 11 amino acids long. Germline-derived CDR1 and CDR2 are SGHDT and YYEEEE. V shed 0 bases and J shed 13 bases, with 8 bases lying between them. The CDR3: CASSLGGTQFF. CDR3 sequence (DNA): TGTGCCAGCAGCTTGGGTGGGACCCAGTTCTTC.

The chain uses TRBV7-9 and TRBJ1-5; a weak D match, TRBD1 (6 bases). V was cut by 5 bases and J by 5 bases, with 13 bases left in between. The CDR3 covers 14 residues. Germline CDR1 reads SEHNR; CDR2 reads FQNEAQ (reference sequence). This CDR3 is CASSPQQGDQPQHF. The DNA for the CDR3 is TGTGCCAGCAGCCCTCAACAGGGTGATCAGCCCCAGCATTTT. Drawing the rest from reference TRBV7-9 and TRBJ1-5, the complete variable domain is DTGVSQNPRHKITKRGQNVTFRCDPISEHNRLYWYRQTLGQGPEFLTYFQNEAQLEKSRLLSDRFSAERPKGSFSTLEIQRTEQGDSAMYLCASSPQQGDQPQHFGDGTRLSIL.

The table lists this clonotype with a few counts. The J gene is TRBJ2-1, the V gene TRBV20-1; D is unclear. The CDR3 sequence is 12 residues long. Germline CDR1 reads DFQATT; CDR2 reads SNEGSKA (reference sequence). Trimming pared 5 bases from V and 6 bases from J, leaving 11 bases between. In DNA form, the CDR3 reads TGCAGTGCTCCGCTACAGAGCAATGAGCAGTTCTTC. Translated: CSAPLQSNEQFF.